One T cell receptor beta chain is described in this entry. Its antigen is still unknown. The record originates from a study of cytomegalovirus exposure and HLA in healthy donors. At the level of the study: Of some 400 genotyped donors, roughly 81% grouped in the Caucasian-associated ancestry cluster. Whole-study findings and limits: 16,951 TCR beta sequences were associated with HLA alleles at 0.05 false discovery rate in a later analysis. Presence/absence analyses rested on an assumption that sequencing depth was roughly uniform across donors. In a later analysis, DRB1 alleles had the most associated TCRs; HLA-C alleles the fewest.

Amplification used 60 Vbeta primers and 13 Jbeta primers. Sequenced by immunoSEQ multiplex PCR; TCRdb stores in-frame clones only, minus some. The sample lists approximately 220,000 clones, just over 75% occurring once. Looked up from germline, CDR1 is SNHLY and CDR2 is FYNNEI. V was clipped by 9 bases and J by 1 base, with 13 bases between them. This CDR3 region has 13 residues. The chain carries TRBV2 and TRBJ2-7; tentatively, D is TRBD2 (6 bases). The sequence was collected from a man aged 18-30 years in good health and CMV-seronegative. Sequencing input: PBMCs. The CDR3 spells CARGSGSSYEQYF. CDR3 coding DNA: TGTGCCAGGGGCAGCGGGTCTTCCTACGAGCAGTACTTC. Full variable domain (remainder filled in from reference TRBV2 and TRBJ2-7): EPEVTQTPSHQVTQMGQEVILRCVPISNHLYFYWYRQILGQKVEFLVSFYNNEISEKSEIFDDQFSVERPDGSNFTLKIRSTKLEDSAMYFCARGSGSSYEQYFGPGTRLTVT.